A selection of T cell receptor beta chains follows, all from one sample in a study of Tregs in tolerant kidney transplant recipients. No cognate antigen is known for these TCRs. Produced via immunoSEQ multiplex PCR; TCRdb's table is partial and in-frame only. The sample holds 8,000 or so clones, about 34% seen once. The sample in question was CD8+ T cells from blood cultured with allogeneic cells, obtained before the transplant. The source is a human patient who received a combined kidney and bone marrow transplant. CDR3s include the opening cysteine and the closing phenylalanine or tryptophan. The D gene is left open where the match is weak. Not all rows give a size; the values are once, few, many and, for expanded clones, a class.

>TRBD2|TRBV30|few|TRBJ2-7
CAWGEGIGYEQYF
TGTGCCTGGGGGGAGGGTATAGGCTACGAGCAGTACTTC
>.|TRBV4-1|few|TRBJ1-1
CASSQAGDTEAFF
TGTGCCAGCAGCCAAGCGGGGGACACTGAAGCTTTCTTT
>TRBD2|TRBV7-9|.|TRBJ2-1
CASSFREGRYEQFF
TGTGCCAGCAGCTTTCGGGAGGGCCGCTATGAGCAGTTCTTC
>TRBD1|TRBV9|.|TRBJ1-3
CASSLRGGNGNTIYF
TGTGCCAGCAGCCTACGAGGGGGCAATGGAAACACCATATATTTT
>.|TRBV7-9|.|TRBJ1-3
CAGSLERNTIYF
TGTGCCGGCAGCTTAGAGCGAAACACCATATATTTT
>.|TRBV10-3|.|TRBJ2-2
CAISESVEGTGELFF
TGTGCCATCAGTGAGTCGGTGGAGGGGACCGGGGAGCTGTTTTTT
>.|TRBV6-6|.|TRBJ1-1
CASRWSLTGGHTEAFF
TGTGCCAGCAGGTGGAGCTTGACAGGCGGGCACACTGAAGCTTTCTTT
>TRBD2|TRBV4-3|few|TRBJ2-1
CASSLGTSNEQFF
TGCGCCAGCAGCCTAGGGACTAGCAATGAGCAGTTCTTC
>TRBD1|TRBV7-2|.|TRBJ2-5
CASSLTGTGRETQYF
TGTGCCAGCAGCCTAACAGGGACAGGGCGAGAGACCCAGTACTTC
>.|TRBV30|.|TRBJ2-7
CAWGTGGLSEQYF
TGTGCCTGGGGGACCGGGGGTCTTAGCGAGCAGTACTTC
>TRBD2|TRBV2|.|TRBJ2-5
CASSPLAGGLETQYF
TGTGCCAGCAGCCCCCTAGCGGGGGGGCTCGAGACCCAGTACTTC
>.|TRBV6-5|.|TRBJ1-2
CASSISPGAQGGYTF
TGTGCCAGCAGTATCTCTCCAGGGGCCCAGGGAGGCTACACCTTC
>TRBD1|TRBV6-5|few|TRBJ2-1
CAIRDPGTGYNEQFF
TGTGCCATCAGGGATCCCGGGACAGGTTACAATGAGCAGTTCTTC
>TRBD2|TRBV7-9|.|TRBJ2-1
CASSFALAGTYNEQFF
TGTGCCAGCAGCTTCGCACTAGCGGGGACATACAATGAGCAGTTCTTC
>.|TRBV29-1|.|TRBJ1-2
CSVVGGEGHGYTF
TGCAGCGTTGTGGGGGGTGAGGGGCATGGCTACACCTTC
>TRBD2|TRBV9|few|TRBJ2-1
CASSASGLAGDEQFF
TGTGCCAGCAGCGCCTCGGGACTAGCGGGAGATGAGCAGTTCTTC
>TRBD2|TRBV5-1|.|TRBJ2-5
CASSGRGLAGEETQYF
TGCGCCAGCAGCGGAAGGGGACTAGCGGGCGAAGAGACCCAGTACTTC
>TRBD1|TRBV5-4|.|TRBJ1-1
CASSLRPIGQGEAFF
TGTGCCAGCAGCTTGAGACCTATAGGACAGGGTGAAGCTTTCTTT
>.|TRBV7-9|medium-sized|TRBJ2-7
CASSSAAGTYEQYF
TGTGCCAGCAGCTCCGCGGCAGGGACCTACGAGCAGTACTTC
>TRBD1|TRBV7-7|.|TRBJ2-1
CASSFGTGDNEQFF
TGTGCCAGCAGCTTCGGGACAGGGGATAATGAGCAGTTCTTC
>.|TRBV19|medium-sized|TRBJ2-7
CASSIGSTYEQYF
TGTGCCAGTAGTATTGGCAGTACCTACGAGCAGTACTTC
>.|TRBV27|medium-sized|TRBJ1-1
CASTPVGPMGANTEAFF
TGTGCCAGCACCCCAGTGGGCCCAATGGGAGCGAACACTGAAGCTTTCTTT
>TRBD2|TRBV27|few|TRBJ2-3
CASSFLLAGGPGTDTQYF
TGTGCCAGCAGTTTTCTCCTAGCGGGAGGGCCCGGCACAGATACGCAGTATTTT
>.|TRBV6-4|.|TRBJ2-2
CASSDGGGDTGELFF
TGTGCCAGCAGTGACGGCGGGGGCGATACCGGGGAGCTGTTTTTT
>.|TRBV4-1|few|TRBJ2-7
CASSHLDSGSYEQYF
TGCGCCAGCAGCCATCTGGACAGCGGTTCCTACGAGCAGTACTTC
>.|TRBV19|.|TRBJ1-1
CASMVGTASEAFF
TGTGCCAGTATGGTGGGCACGGCCAGTGAAGCTTTCTTT
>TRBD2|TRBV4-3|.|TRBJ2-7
CASSQVASGVNEQYF
TGCGCCAGCAGCCAAGTTGCTAGCGGGGTAAACGAGCAGTACTTC
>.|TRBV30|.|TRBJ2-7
CAWNQIVSYEQYF
TGTGCCTGGAACCAAATAGTTTCCTACGAGCAGTACTTC
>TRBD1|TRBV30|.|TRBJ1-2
CAWSGGQIELHGYTF
TGTGCCTGGAGTGGGGGACAGATAGAACTTCATGGCTACACCTTC